This T cell receptor beta chain was recorded in a study of shared clonotypes between healthy human individuals. Assay used: immunoSEQ multiplex PCR; TCRdb lists only in-frame clones, some missing. This table holds a few hundred thousand clones, around 81% found once. Trimming removed 3 bases from V and 0 bases from J; junction bases left unmatched: 4. Germline V lookup: CDR1 SNHLY, CDR2 FYNNEI. This CDR3 spans 15 amino acids. The receptor's source is a woman aged 40 to 50 in good health. Some clones in this sample may be carry-over from other donors' samples. V is TRBV2 and J is TRBJ2-5; TRBD2 matches 7 bases. Specimen: PBMCs. As DNA, the CDR3 is TGTGCCAGCAGTGATTATAGCGGGTACCAAGAGACCCAGTACTTC. It specifies CASSDYSGYQETQYF.